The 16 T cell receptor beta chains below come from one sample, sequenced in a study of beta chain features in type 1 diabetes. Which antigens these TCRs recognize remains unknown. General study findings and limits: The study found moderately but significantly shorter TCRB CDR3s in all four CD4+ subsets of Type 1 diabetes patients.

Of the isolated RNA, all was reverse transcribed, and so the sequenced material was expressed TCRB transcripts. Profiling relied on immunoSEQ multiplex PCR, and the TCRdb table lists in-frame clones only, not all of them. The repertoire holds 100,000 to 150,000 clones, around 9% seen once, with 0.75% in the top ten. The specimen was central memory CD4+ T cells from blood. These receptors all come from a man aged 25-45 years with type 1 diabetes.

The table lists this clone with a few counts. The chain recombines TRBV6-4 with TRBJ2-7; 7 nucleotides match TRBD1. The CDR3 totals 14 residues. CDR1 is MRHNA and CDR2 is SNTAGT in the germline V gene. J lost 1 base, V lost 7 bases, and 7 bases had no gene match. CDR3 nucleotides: TGTGCCAGCAAACCAGACAGGGAGTCCTACGAGCAGTACTTC. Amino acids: CASKPDRESYEQYF.

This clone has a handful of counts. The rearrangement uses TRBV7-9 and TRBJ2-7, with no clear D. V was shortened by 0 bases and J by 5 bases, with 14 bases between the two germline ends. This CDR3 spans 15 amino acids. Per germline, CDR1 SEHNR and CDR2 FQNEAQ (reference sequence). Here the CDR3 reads CASSLASHWLHEQYF. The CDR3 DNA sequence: TGTGCCAGCAGCTTAGCAAGTCACTGGTTACACGAGCAGTACTTC.

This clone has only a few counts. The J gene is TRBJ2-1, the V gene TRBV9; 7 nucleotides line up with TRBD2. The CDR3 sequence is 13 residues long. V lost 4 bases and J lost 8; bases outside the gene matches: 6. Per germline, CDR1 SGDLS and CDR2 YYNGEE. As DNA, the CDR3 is TGTGCCAGCAGCCTACACGCGGGGGATGAGCAGTTCTTC. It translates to CASSLHAGDEQFF.

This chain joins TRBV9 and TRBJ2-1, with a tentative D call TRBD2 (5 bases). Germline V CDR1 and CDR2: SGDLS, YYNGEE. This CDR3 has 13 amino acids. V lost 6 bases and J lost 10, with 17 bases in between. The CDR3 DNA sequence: TGTGCCAGCACCTTAGACGGGGTCCGGGAGCAGTTCTTC. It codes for CASTLDGVREQFF.

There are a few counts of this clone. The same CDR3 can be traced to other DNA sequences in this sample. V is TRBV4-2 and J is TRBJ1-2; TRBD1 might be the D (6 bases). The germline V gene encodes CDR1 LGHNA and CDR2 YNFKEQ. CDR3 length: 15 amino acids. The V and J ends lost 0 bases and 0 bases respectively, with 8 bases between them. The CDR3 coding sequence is TGTGCCAGCAGCCAAGAGACAGGAGCTAACTATGGCTACACCTTC. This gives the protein CASSQETGANYGYTF.

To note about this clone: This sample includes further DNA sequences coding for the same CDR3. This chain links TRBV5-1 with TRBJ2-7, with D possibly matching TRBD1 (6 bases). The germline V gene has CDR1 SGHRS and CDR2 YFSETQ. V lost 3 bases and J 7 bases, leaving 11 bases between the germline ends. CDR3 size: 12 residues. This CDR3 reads CASSSDSREQYF. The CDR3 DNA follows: TGCGCCAGCAGCTCGGACAGCAGAGAGCAGTACTTC.

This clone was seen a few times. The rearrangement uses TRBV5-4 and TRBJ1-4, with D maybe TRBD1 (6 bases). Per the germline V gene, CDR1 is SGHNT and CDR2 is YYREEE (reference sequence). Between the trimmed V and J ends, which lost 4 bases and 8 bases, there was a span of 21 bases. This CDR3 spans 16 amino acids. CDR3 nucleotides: TGTGCCAGCAGCCCCGGAGGGGGGGTGGGAGAAGAAAAACTGTTTTTT. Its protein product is CASSPGGGVGEEKLFF.

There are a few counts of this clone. In nucleotides, the CDR3 is TGTGCCAGCAGCCAGGACAGGGGAGGTCGAGAGACCCAGTACTTC. Protein sequence: CASSQDRGGRETQYF. The rearrangement links TRBV7-2 to TRBJ2-5; 9 nucleotides align to TRBD1. V shed 5 bases, J shed 4 bases, and the junction held 8 bases outside the gene matches. The CDR3 is 15 residues long. CDR1 SGHTA and CDR2 FQGNSA come from the germline V gene.

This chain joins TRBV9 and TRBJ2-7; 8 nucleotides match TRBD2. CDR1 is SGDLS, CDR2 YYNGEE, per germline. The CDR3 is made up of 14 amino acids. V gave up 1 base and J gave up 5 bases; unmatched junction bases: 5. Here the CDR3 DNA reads TGTGCCAGCAGCGTATCCGGGACTAGTGACGAGCAGTACTTC. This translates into CASSVSGTSDEQYF. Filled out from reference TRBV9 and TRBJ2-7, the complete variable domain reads DSGVTQTPKHLITATGQRVTLRCSPRSGDLSVYWYQQSLDQGLQFLIQYYNGEERAKGNILERFSAQQFPDLHSELNLSSLELGDSALYFCASSVSGTSDEQYFGPGTRLTVT.

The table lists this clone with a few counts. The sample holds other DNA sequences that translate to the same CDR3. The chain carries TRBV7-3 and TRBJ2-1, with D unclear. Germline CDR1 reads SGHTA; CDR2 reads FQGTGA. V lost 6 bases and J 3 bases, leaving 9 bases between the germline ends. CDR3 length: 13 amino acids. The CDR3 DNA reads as TGTGCCAGCAGTTTGGGCAGCTACAATGAGCAGTTCTTC. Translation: CASSLGSYNEQFF.

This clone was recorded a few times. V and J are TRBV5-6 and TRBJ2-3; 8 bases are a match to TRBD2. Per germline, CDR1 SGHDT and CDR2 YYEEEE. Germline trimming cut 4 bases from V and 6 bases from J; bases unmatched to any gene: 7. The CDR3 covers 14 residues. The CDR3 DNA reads TGTGCCAGCAGCGACGGTCGGGGGGGGGATACGCAGTATTTT. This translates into CASSDGRGGDTQYF.

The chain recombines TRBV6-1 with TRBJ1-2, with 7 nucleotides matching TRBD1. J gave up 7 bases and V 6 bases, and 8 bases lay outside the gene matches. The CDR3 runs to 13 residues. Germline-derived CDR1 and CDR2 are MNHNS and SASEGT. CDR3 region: CASRLGTAFGYTF. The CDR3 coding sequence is TGTGCCAGCAGACTCGGGACAGCCTTTGGCTACACCTTC.

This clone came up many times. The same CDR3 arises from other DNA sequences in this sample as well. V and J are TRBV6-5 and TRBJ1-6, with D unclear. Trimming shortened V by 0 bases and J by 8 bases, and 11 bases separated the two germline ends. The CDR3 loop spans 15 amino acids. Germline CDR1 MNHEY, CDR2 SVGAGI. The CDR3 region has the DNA TGTGCCAGCAGTTACTCAAGGAGCGGGGATTCACCCCTCCACTTT. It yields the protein CASSYSRSGDSPLHF.

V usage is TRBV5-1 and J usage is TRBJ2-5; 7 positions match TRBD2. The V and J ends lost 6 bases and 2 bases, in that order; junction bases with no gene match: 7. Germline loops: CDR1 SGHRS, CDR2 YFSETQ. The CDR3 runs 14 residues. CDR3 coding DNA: TGCGCCAGCACCCGGGGGGAGGGTCAAGAGACCCAGTACTTC. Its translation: CASTRGEGQETQYF.

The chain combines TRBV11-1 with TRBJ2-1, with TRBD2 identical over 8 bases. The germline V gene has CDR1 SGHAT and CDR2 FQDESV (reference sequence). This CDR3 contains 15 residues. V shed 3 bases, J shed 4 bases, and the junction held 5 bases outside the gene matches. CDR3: CASSFLAGPYNEQFF. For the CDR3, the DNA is TGTGCCAGCAGCTTCTTAGCGGGACCTTACAATGAGCAGTTCTTC.

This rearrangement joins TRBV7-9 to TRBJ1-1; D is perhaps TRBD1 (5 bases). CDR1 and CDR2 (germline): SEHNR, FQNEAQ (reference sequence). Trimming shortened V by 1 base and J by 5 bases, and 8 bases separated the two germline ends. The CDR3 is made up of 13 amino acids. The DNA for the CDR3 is TGTGCCAGCAGCTTAGGACAGAAGACTGAAGCTTTCTTT. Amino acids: CASSLGQKTEAFF.